The 25 T cell receptor beta chains below were found in one sample sequenced in a study of T-cell reconstitution after alpha-beta-depleted transplantation in children. For TCRbeta, the library was prepared with unique molecular identifiers. TCRdb fed the PCR reads into MiXCR, producing one record per CDR3 protein. The sample holds some 350,000 distinct CDR3 sequences, around 15% seen once. Sequenced material: PBMCs, mostly from graft donor cells, taken 360 days after TCRalphabeta/CD19-depleted stem cell transplant. The receptor source for this set is a male patient between 2 and 9 years old who had a stem cell transplant for acute lymphoblastic leukemia, so the T cells may come from the graft donor.

A few counts support this clonotype. A much larger clone differs from this one at a single base, so this may be a read error. The chain employs TRBV15 and TRBJ1-5; D might be TRBD1 (5 bases). The CDR3 is 15 residues long. Deletions cut 1 base from V and 7 bases from J, with 14 bases between. Germline CDR1 reads LNHNV; CDR2 reads YYDKDF (reference sequence). Written as DNA, the CDR3 is TGTGCCACCAGCAGAGCCTACAAGGGGAGACAGCCCCAGCATTTT. It translates to CATSRAYKGRQPQHF.

The table lists this clonotype with a few counts. The chain uses TRBV7-6 and TRBJ2-1; no definite D call. Trimming removed 5 bases at V and 6 bases at J, with 11 bases between. CDR1 is SGHVS and CDR2 is FNYEAQ in the germline V gene. The CDR3 has 13 amino acids. The CDR3: CASSILVTNEQFF. The CDR3 DNA reads as TGTGCCAGCAGCATCCTAGTCACCAATGAGCAGTTCTTC.

The V call is TRBV4-1, the J call TRBJ2-1; 8 nucleotides match TRBD2. V lost 2 bases, J lost 2 bases, and 8 bases stayed unmatched. CDR3 length equals 17 residues. Germline lookup yields CDR1 MGHRA and CDR2 YSYEKL. CDR3 in amino acids: CASSQIQAGVAYNEQFF. The CDR3 region has the DNA TGCGCCAGCAGCCAAATCCAAGCGGGGGTGGCCTACAATGAGCAGTTCTTC.

Only a few counts were recorded for this clonotype. The CDR3 sequence: CATSQAGELFF. The CDR3 bases are TGTGCCACCAGTCAGGCCGGGGAGCTGTTTTTT. The genes are TRBV24-1 and TRBJ2-2; D is ambiguous. From germline, CDR1 is KGHDR and CDR2 SFDVKD. Trimming shortened V by 6 bases and J by 6 bases, and 4 bases separated the two germline ends. The CDR3 contains 11 residues.

In its sample, this clonotype was seen many times. This chain joins TRBV3-1 and TRBJ2-7; D uncertain. Trimming removed 4 bases from V and 3 bases from J, with 16 bases in between. The germline V gene encodes CDR1 LGHDT and CDR2 YNNKEL (reference sequence). This CDR3 is 15 amino acids long. The chain's CDR3 is CASSPHPNSFYEQYF. The DNA of the CDR3 is TGTGCCAGCAGCCCGCACCCTAACAGTTTCTACGAGCAGTACTTC.

V gene TRBV12-3 or TRBV12-4 combines with J gene TRBJ2-2; tentatively, D is TRBD1 (5 bases). The V end was cut by 3 bases, the J end by 7 bases, with 9 bases between. The length of the CDR3 is 13 residues. The CDR3 protein is CASSFQGHGELFF. CDR3 DNA sequence: TGTGCCAGCAGTTTTCAAGGACACGGGGAGCTGTTTTTT.

The genes are TRBV7-6 and TRBJ2-3, with D maybe TRBD2 (5 bases). Germline CDR1 is SGHVS and CDR2 is FNYEAQ. This CDR3 comprises 17 residues. Trimming stripped 1 base from V and 2 bases from J, with 16 bases between. The CDR3 spells CASSLVWGLANTDTQYF. CDR3 DNA sequence: TGTGCCAGCAGCTTAGTATGGGGTCTAGCCAACACAGATACGCAGTATTTT.

The J gene is TRBJ2-3, the V gene TRBV11-2; 14 bases are a match to TRBD2. V was clipped by 3 bases and J by 1 base; unmatched bases: 9. Germline V gene lookup returns CDR1 SGHAT and CDR2 FQNNGV. The CDR3 runs to 19 residues. The CDR3 DNA reads as TGTGCCAGCAGCTTCTCCGGACTAGCGGGAGGTCCCCGCACAGATACGCAGTATTTT. Its translation is CASSFSGLAGGPRTDTQYF.

This clonotype was detected ten times or more. The genes are TRBV7-2 and TRBJ2-1, with D uncertain. The CDR3 has 13 residues. CDR1 is SGHTA, CDR2 FQGNSA, per germline. With 0 bases removed from V and 7 bases from J, the gap between germline ends came to 7 bases. CDR3 residues: CASSLAPRNEQFF. CDR3 in DNA: TGTGCCAGCAGCTTAGCTCCGAGGAATGAGCAGTTCTTC.

This clonotype turned up a few times. The chain employs TRBV12-3 or TRBV12-4 and TRBJ1-2, with a possible D match to TRBD1 (5 bases). This CDR3 has 12 residues. The V end was cut by 5 bases, the J end by 7 bases, with 11 bases between. As DNA, the CDR3 is TGTGCCAGCAGTCCAGGGAGTGGTGGCTACACCTTC. The encoded protein is CASSPGSGGYTF.

The chain joins TRBV6-2 or TRBV6-3 to TRBJ2-1; the match to TRBD2 covers 11 bases. After removal of 0 bases from V and 8 bases from J, the junction contained 6 bases not matched to a gene. This CDR3 is 16 amino acids long. CDR1 and CDR2 from the germline V gene are MNHEY and SVGEGT. CDR3 coding DNA: TGTGCCAGCAGTTACTCGATAACTAGCGGGAGCCATGAGCAGTTCTTC. Its translation is CASSYSITSGSHEQFF.

This clonotype has just a few counts. V usage is TRBV6-5 and J usage is TRBJ2-4; no definite D call. CDR3 length: 15 amino acids. Germline V gene data show CDR1 as MNHEY and CDR2 as SVGAGI. V was clipped by 0 bases and J by 3 bases, with 9 bases between them. The CDR3 nucleotides are TGTGCCAGCAGTTACTCGACGTTCGGCAAAAACATTCAGTACTTC. Protein sequence: CASSYSTFGKNIQYF.

The chain joins TRBV4-3 to TRBJ2-7; 7 nucleotides match TRBD2. This CDR3 spans 14 amino acids. From germline, CDR1 is LGHNA and CDR2 YSLEER. The trim removed 1 base at V and 5 bases at J, leaving 5 bases unmatched. The CDR3 region is CASSQALTSNEQYF. CDR3 DNA sequence: TGCGCCAGCAGCCAAGCCCTGACTAGCAACGAGCAGTACTTC.

The chain couples TRBV5-6 to TRBJ1-2; the D is unclear. The germline gives CDR1 SGHDT, CDR2 YYEEEE. The germline V and J ends were trimmed by 0 bases and 8 bases, with 11 bases remaining between them. This CDR3 has 13 amino acids. The CDR3 sequence is CASSLEQMRGYTF. For the CDR3, the DNA is TGTGCCAGCAGCTTGGAGCAGATGAGGGGCTACACCTTC. Looking up the rest from reference TRBV5-6 and TRBJ1-2 gives the full variable domain: DAGVTQSPTHLIKTRGQQVTLRCSPKSGHDTVSWYQQALGQGPQFIFQYYEEEERQRGNFPDRFSGHQFPNYSSELNVNALLLGDSALYLCASSLEQMRGYTFGSGTRLTVV.

With respect to this clonotype: Sequence at one end of the junction differs from germline and may be a read error. The rearrangement links TRBV11-2 to TRBJ2-1; D is undetermined. Per the germline V gene, CDR1 is SGHAT and CDR2 is FQNNGV. There are 12 residues in the CDR3. The CDR3 DNA reads as TGTGCCAGCAGCCTTACTTGGGGTCATGAGCAGTTC. This codes for CASSLTWGHEQF.

This clonotype was picked up a small number of times. This rearrangement joins TRBV20-1 to TRBJ1-1; weak D call: TRBD1 (5 bases). This CDR3 spans 11 amino acids. V was clipped by 6 bases and J by 3 bases, with 8 bases between them. Germline-derived CDR1 and CDR2 are DFQATT and SNEGSKA (reference sequence). The CDR3 DNA reads as TGCAGTGCCATCAGGGACACTGAAGCTTTCTTT. This encodes CSAIRDTEAFF.

This clonotype was observed a few times. The V call is TRBV7-3, the J call TRBJ2-1; D may be TRBD1 or TRBD2 (6 bases each). The germline V and J ends were trimmed by 5 bases and 3 bases, with 11 bases remaining between them. The CDR3 is 14 residues long. The germline V gene encodes CDR1 SGHTA and CDR2 FQGTGA. The CDR3 DNA reads TGTGCCAGCAGCGGAGAGGGGGGCTACAATGAGCAGTTCTTC. It is translated as CASSGEGGYNEQFF.

The chain employs TRBV5-6 and TRBJ2-1; TRBD2 is a possible D gene (5 bases). The germline V gene has CDR1 SGHDT and CDR2 YYEEEE. The ends were cut back, 2 bases at V and 3 bases at J, with 6 bases in the middle. The CDR3 runs to 13 residues. CDR3: CASSFGNYNEQFF. CDR3 bases: TGTGCCAGCAGCTTCGGGAACTACAATGAGCAGTTCTTC.

The sample holds many counts of this clonotype. The chain uses TRBV7-9 and TRBJ2-7; D not certain. From germline, CDR1 is SEHNR and CDR2 FQNEAQ (reference sequence). Trimming removed 1 base at V and 1 base at J, with 11 bases between. The CDR3 is 15 amino acids. The CDR3 region is CASSLVGLVSYEQYF. The DNA for the CDR3 is TGTGCCAGCAGCTTAGTAGGTTTGGTTTCCTACGAGCAGTACTTC. Looking up the rest from reference TRBV7-9 and TRBJ2-7 gives the full variable domain: DTGVSQNPRHKITKRGQNVTFRCDPISEHNRLYWYRQTLGQGPEFLTYFQNEAQLEKSRLLSDRFSAERPKGSFSTLEIQRTEQGDSAMYLCASSLVGLVSYEQYFGPGTRLTVT.

The V gene is TRBV20-1, the J gene TRBJ2-4, with TRBD2 matching 7 bases. V gave up 5 bases and J gave up 4 bases; unmatched junction bases: 8. CDR3 length: 14 residues. Germline values: CDR1 DFQATT, CDR2 SNEGSKA (reference sequence). CDR3 in amino acids: CSAQTSALKNIQYF. In nucleotides, the CDR3 is TGCAGTGCTCAAACTAGCGCCCTTAAAAACATTCAGTACTTC.

The chain couples TRBV12-3 or TRBV12-4 to TRBJ2-3; tentative D call: TRBD2 (6 bases). V was shortened by 2 bases and J by 6 bases, with 18 bases between the two germline ends. The CDR3 covers 16 residues. In nucleotides, the CDR3 is TGTGCCAGCAGTTTACAGCAGGGAGGATTCGGGGATACGCAGTATTTT. Translating gives CASSLQQGGFGDTQYF.

The sample holds a few counts of this clonotype. The CDR3 DNA reads as TGTGCCAGCACAGTTGAGCGAAATGAAGCTTTCTTT. Protein sequence: CASTVERNEAFF. V and J are TRBV21-1 and TRBJ1-1. TRBV21-1 is reported as a pseudogene. The CDR3 consists of 12 residues.

This clonotype was recorded many times. The rearrangement uses TRBV28 and TRBJ2-7; no clear D. The CDR3 covers 11 residues. Deletions cut 2 bases from V and 3 bases from J, with 2 bases between. Germline lookup yields CDR1 MDHEN and CDR2 SYDVKM. CDR3 sequence: CASSLRYEQYF. The CDR3 DNA is TGTGCCAGCAGTTTACGCTACGAGCAGTACTTC.

This chain connects TRBV7-9 to TRBJ2-2, with D perhaps matching TRBD1 or TRBD2 (5 bases each). Germline CDR1 is SEHNR and CDR2 is FQNEAQ (reference sequence). The CDR3 has 14 amino acids. V lost 7 bases to trimming and J lost 3 bases, with 12 bases between them. CDR3 sequence: CASNPGPYTGELFF. In nucleotides, the CDR3 is TGTGCCAGCAATCCGGGACCGTACACCGGGGAGCTGTTTTTT.

This clonotype was recorded at least ten times. The V and J genes are TRBV12-3 or TRBV12-4 and TRBJ2-1; either TRBD1 or TRBD2 may fit D (5 bases each). This CDR3 region has 17 residues. V lost 4 bases and J 0 bases, leaving 16 bases between the germline ends. The CDR3 sequence is CASSWGTGPSSYNEQFF. The CDR3 DNA sequence: TGTGCCAGCAGTTGGGGGACCGGGCCGAGCTCCTACAATGAGCAGTTCTTC.